What follows are 25 T cell receptor beta chains derived from one specimen sequenced in a study of glioma-infiltrating T cells. Using RNA template, CDR3s of TCR alpha and beta were amplified with iRepertoire arm-PCR. TCRdb used MiXCR to reprocess the multiplex PCR reads, holding one entry per CDR3 protein. Among some 85,000 distinct CDR3 sequences listed, about a quarter were seen once. The sample was glioma tissue, nonneoplastic brain tissue, or PBMCs (not recorded which). These receptors were collected from a human donor with low-grade glioma or glioblastoma, undergoing nonglioma brain surgery, or in good health (not recorded which).

This clonotype was detected ten times or more. The chain uses TRBV19 and TRBJ2-3; D possibly corresponds to TRBD2 (7 bases). The germline V gene has CDR1 LNHDA and CDR2 SQIVND (reference sequence). Trimming left V 3 bases short and J 1 base short, with 11 bases between. CDR3 size: 15 residues. Here the CDR3 DNA reads TGTGCCAGTAGTATGGGCGGGGGCCGCACAGATACGCAGTATTTT. This gives the protein CASSMGGGRTDTQYF.

This clonotype appeared many times. The chain employs TRBV19 and TRBJ2-1; weak D call: TRBD1 (5 bases). The germline V and J ends were trimmed by 9 bases and 3 bases, with 12 bases remaining between them. In germline, CDR1 is LNHDA, CDR2 SQIVND (reference sequence). This CDR3 has 13 residues. The CDR3 DNA sequence: TGTGCCAGCCAGGGCCCACTCTACAATGAGCAGTTCTTC. This sequence encodes CASQGPLYNEQFF. Using reference TRBV19 and TRBJ2-1 for the parts outside the CDR3, the full variable domain is DGGITQSPKYLFRKEGQNVTLSCEQNLNHDAMYWYRQDPGQGLRLIYYSQIVNDFQKGDIAEGYSVSREKKESFPLTVTSAQKNPTAFYLCASQGPLYNEQFFGPGTRLTVL.

This clonotype showed up many times. The CDR3 spells CASRGNTGELFF. The CDR3 DNA reads as TGTGCCAGCAGAGGGAACACCGGGGAGCTGTTTTTT. V is TRBV27 and J is TRBJ2-2; the D is unclear. The CDR3 is 12 residues long. Germline values: CDR1 MNHEY, CDR2 SMNVEV (reference sequence). The V and J ends lost 6 bases and 1 base respectively, with 3 bases between them.

Comments on this clonotype: This may be a read error, as it is one base from a much larger clone. This chain joins TRBV19 and TRBJ1-1, with unresolved D. The CDR3 extends over 14 amino acids. V was clipped by 3 bases and J by 1 base, with 9 bases between them. Per the germline V gene, CDR1 is LNHDA and CDR2 is SQIVND (reference sequence). This chain's CDR3 is CASSIIGANTEAFF. In DNA form, the CDR3 reads TGTGCCAGTAGTATCATCGGAGCGAACACTGAAGCTTTCTTT.

This clonotype occurred once. A much larger clone lies a single base off, so this may be a read error. CDR3 loop: CASSYTFYTQYF. The CDR3 DNA reads as TGCGCCAGCAGCTACACGTTTTATACGCAGTATTTT. The V call is TRBV5-1, the J call TRBJ2-3; D is uncertain. The CDR3 is 12 amino acids. V lost 3 bases and J 7 bases, leaving 9 bases between the germline ends. The V gene's germline CDR1 is SGHRS and CDR2 YFSETQ. The variable domain in full, with the rest retrieved from reference TRBV5-1 and TRBJ2-3, is KAGVTQTPRYLIKTRGQQVTLSCSPISGHRSVSWYQQTPGQGLQFLFEYFSETQRNKGNFPGRFSGRQFSNSRSEMNVSTLELGDSALYLCASSYTFYTQYFGPGTRLTVL.

The table lists this clonotype with many counts. This rearrangement joins TRBV6-2 or TRBV6-3 to TRBJ2-5, with D possibly being TRBD2 (6 bases). From germline, CDR1 is MNHEY and CDR2 SVGEGT. The V end lost 1 base, the J end lost 4 bases, and 13 bases lay between the germline ends. The CDR3 runs to 15 residues. CDR3 loop: CASSYWEAGGETQYF. The CDR3 DNA reads as TGTGCCAGCAGTTACTGGGAAGCGGGTGGAGAGACCCAGTACTTC.

In this sample, this clonotype turned up many times. This chain uses TRBV2 with TRBJ1-6; D is uncertain. Germline V gene sequence: CDR1 SNHLY, CDR2 FYNNEI. Trimming left V 6 bases short and J 8 bases short, with 14 bases between. This CDR3 has 14 amino acids. The DNA for the CDR3 is TGTGCCAGCAGAACCGAGGGTTCGCATTCACCCCTCCACTTT. Amino acids: CASRTEGSHSPLHF.

This clonotype was found many times. J is TRBJ1-1 and V is TRBV12-3 or TRBV12-4; D is ambiguous. Trimming took off 0 bases at V and 0 bases at J, with 14 bases between the two ends. The CDR3 runs 17 residues. This CDR3 reads CASSLAAGSAMNTEAFF. For the CDR3, the DNA is TGTGCCAGCAGTTTAGCCGCGGGGTCCGCAATGAACACTGAAGCTTTCTTT.

This clonotype came up many times. V and J are TRBV7-2 and TRBJ2-5; possibly TRBD1 or TRBD2 for D (6 bases each). The V end lost 9 bases, the J end lost 0 bases, and 11 bases lay between the germline ends. The length of the CDR3 is 13 residues. The germline gives CDR1 SGHTA, CDR2 FQGNSA. CDR3 nucleotides: TGTGCCAGTAGAGGGGGGAACCAAGAGACCCAGTACTTC. It specifies CASRGGNQETQYF.

This clonotype was seen at least ten times. The chain is built from TRBV12-3 or TRBV12-4 and TRBJ1-3; TRBD1 might be the D (5 bases). The CDR3 length is 15 residues. The ends were cut back, 7 bases at V and 5 bases at J, with 18 bases in the middle. CDR3 in amino acids: CASNRGQNGRNTIYF. CDR3 nucleotide sequence: TGTGCCAGCAATAGGGGTCAAAACGGTCGAAACACCATATATTTT.

This clonotype came up many times. V usage is TRBV27 and J usage is TRBJ2-5; a possible D gene is TRBD1 (6 bases). Germline CDR1 and CDR2: MNHEY and SMNVEV (reference sequence). Between the trimmed V and J ends, which lost 4 bases and 5 bases, there was a span of 17 bases. The CDR3 length is 15 residues. CDR3 nucleotide sequence: TGTGCCAGCAGTTCTGGACAGAGGGGGACGGAGACCCAGTACTTC. Protein sequence: CASSSGQRGTETQYF.

Written as DNA, the CDR3 is TGTGCCAGTAGTCCCTCGACAGGTTCTAACACCGGGGAGCTGTTTTTT. The encoded protein is CASSPSTGSNTGELFF. The rearrangement links TRBV19 to TRBJ2-2; tentatively, D is TRBD1 (6 bases). Germline lookup yields CDR1 LNHDA and CDR2 SQIVND (reference sequence). CDR3 length: 16 amino acids. V was pared by 5 bases and J by 2 bases, with 15 bases between.

The V and J genes are TRBV5-4 and TRBJ2-1; 11 bases map to TRBD2. Germline V CDR1 and CDR2: SGHNT, YYREEE (reference sequence). The CDR3 totals 15 residues. The V segment lost 4 bases and the J segment 5 bases; nucleotides outside the gene matches: 5. This CDR3 is CASSPGLAVNNEQFF. Written as DNA, the CDR3 is TGTGCCAGCAGCCCGGGACTAGCGGTTAACAATGAGCAGTTCTTC.

This clonotype has at least ten counts. The V and J genes are TRBV19 and TRBJ1-4; D call uncertain. The V end lost 10 bases, the J end lost 5 bases, and 14 bases lay between the germline ends. Germline assignment: CDR1 LNHDA and CDR2 SQIVND (reference sequence). CDR3 length: 13 residues. DNA of the CDR3: TGTGCCACCAACAGCGGGGTCAATGAAAAACTGTTTTTT. Its protein product is CATNSGVNEKLFF. The full variable domain, in which reference TRBV19 and TRBJ1-4 provide the parts outside the CDR3, is DGGITQSPKYLFRKEGQNVTLSCEQNLNHDAMYWYRQDPGQGLRLIYYSQIVNDFQKGDIAEGYSVSREKKESFPLTVTSAQKNPTAFYLCATNSGVNEKLFFGSGTQLSVL.

This clonotype was seen many times. The chain uses TRBV6-4 and TRBJ1-1; D unclear. Germline V gene lookup returns CDR1 MRHNA and CDR2 SNTAGT. V was clipped by 6 bases and J by 4 bases, with 21 bases between them. The CDR3 runs 16 residues. This chain's CDR3 is CASRGAGFWAGTEAFF. The CDR3 coding sequence is TGTGCCAGCAGGGGCGCTGGGTTTTGGGCGGGCACTGAAGCTTTCTTT.

Concerning this clonotype: A clone one base away is much larger, so this may be a read error. V usage is TRBV20-1 and J usage is TRBJ2-3; the D gene is possibly TRBD2 (5 bases). Looked up from germline, CDR1 is DFQATT and CDR2 is SNEGSKA (reference sequence). V lost 0 bases and J lost 2, with 15 bases in between. The CDR3 is 16 amino acids. CDR3 DNA sequence: TGCAGTGCTAGAGAGCCCCGCGGGCGGCCCACAGATACGCAGTATTTT. Translating gives CSAREPRGRPTDTQYF.

This clonotype was counted many times. The V gene is TRBV7-6, the J gene TRBJ1-5; D gene unclear. This CDR3 has 13 amino acids. CDR1 is SGHVS and CDR2 is FNYEAQ in the germline V gene. With 6 bases removed from V and 4 bases from J, the gap between germline ends came to 10 bases. In DNA, the CDR3 is TGTGCCAGCAGTCAAAACCGTAATCAGCCCCAGCATTTT. This sequence encodes CASSQNRNQPQHF.

This clonotype was detected ten times or more. Here the CDR3 DNA reads TGTGCCAGCAGCCCACGGATCGGCTTGAACACTGAAGCTTTCTTT. This gives the protein CASSPRIGLNTEAFF. The rearrangement uses TRBV7-6 and TRBJ1-1, with D unclear. CDR3 length: 15 residues. The V gene lost 5 bases and the J gene lost 0 bases, with 13 bases spanning the gap. Germline lookup yields CDR1 SGHVS and CDR2 FNYEAQ.

This clonotype has a count of ten or more. The V call is TRBV18, the J call TRBJ2-5, with D unclear. CDR1 is KGHSH and CDR2 is LQKENI in the germline V gene. Trimming stripped 1 base from V and 7 bases from J, with 10 bases between. The CDR3 contains 13 residues. CDR3 sequence reads: CASSPLTEGTQYF. The CDR3 nucleotides read TGTGCCAGCTCACCACTCACGGAAGGGACCCAGTACTTC. Full variable domain (remainder filled in from reference TRBV18 and TRBJ2-5): NAGVMQNPRHLVRRRGQEARLRCSPMKGHSHVYWYRQLPEEGLKFMVYLQKENIIDESGMPKERFSAEFPKEGPSILRIQQVVRGDSAAYFCASSPLTEGTQYFGPGTRLLVL.

This clonotype was counted at least ten times. The V and J genes are TRBV7-2 and TRBJ1-2; 7 bases line up with TRBD1. This CDR3 region has 15 residues. V trimming: 1 base; J trimming: 4 bases; junction bases outside the gene matches: 6. The V gene's germline CDR1 is SGHTA and CDR2 FQGNSA. CDR3 sequence reads: CASSLGVGGSYGYTF. The CDR3 DNA reads as TGTGCCAGCAGCTTAGGGGTAGGGGGCAGCTATGGCTACACCTTC.

This rearrangement joins TRBV30 to TRBJ1-5; possibly TRBD1 for D (6 bases). The CDR3 is 13 residues long. Trimming pared 5 bases from V and 4 bases from J, leaving 12 bases between. Looked up from germline, CDR1 is GTSNPN and CDR2 is SVGIG (reference sequence). CDR3 bases: TGTGCCTGGTGCAGGCAGGGGAATCAGCCCCAGCATTTT. It specifies CAWCRQGNQPQHF. Based on the CDR3 plus reference TRBV30 and TRBJ1-5, the full variable domain is SQTIHQWPATLVQPVGSPLSLECTVEGTSNPNLYWYRQAAGRGLQLLFYSVGIGQISSEVPQNLSASRPQDRQFILSSKKLLLSDSGFYLCAWCRQGNQPQHFGDGTRLSIL.

Points on this clonotype: This may come from a read error, since a much larger clone is one base off. The genes are TRBV7-9 and TRBJ1-5; 11 bases map to TRBD1. Trimming took 5 bases from V and 6 from J; bases not matched to a gene: 6. CDR1 is SEHNR and CDR2 is FQNEAQ in the germline V gene (reference sequence). This CDR3 is built from 15 residues. In DNA form, the CDR3 reads TGTGCCAGCAGCATAGGGACAGGGGGGGCTCAGCCCCAGCATTTT. Protein product: CASSIGTGGAQPQHF.

About this clonotype: A much larger clone differs by one base, so this may be a read error. The genes are TRBV5-1 and TRBJ2-1; 9 bases map to TRBD1. The V gene's germline CDR1 is SGHRS and CDR2 YFSETQ. This CDR3 is built from 12 residues. The J segment lost 8 bases and the V segment lost 4 bases, leaving 1 base of the junction unmatched. CDR3 protein: CASSGQGYEQFF. CDR3 sequence (DNA): TGCGCCAGCAGCGGACAGGGGTATGAGCAGTTCTTC. Together with reference TRBV5-1 and TRBJ2-1, the CDR3 gives the full variable domain: KAGVTQTPRYLIKTRGQQVTLSCSPISGHRSVSWYQQTPGQGLQFLFEYFSETQRNKGNFPGRFSGRQFSNSRSEMNVSTLELGDSALYLCASSGQGYEQFFGPGTRLTVL.

This clonotype was found many times. The chain carries TRBV15 and TRBJ2-5; D is ambiguous. The ends were cut back, 0 bases at V and 6 bases at J, with 14 bases in the middle. The CDR3 extends over 15 amino acids. Germline V gene sequence: CDR1 LNHNV, CDR2 YYDKDF (reference sequence). Here the CDR3 reads CATSRDRTESQTQYF. Written as DNA, the CDR3 is TGTGCCACCAGCAGAGATCGGACCGAATCACAGACCCAGTACTTC.

As for this clonotype: A much larger clone differs from this one at a single base, so this may be a read error. The chain joins TRBV12-3 or TRBV12-4 to TRBJ1-2; D is unresolved. This CDR3 spans 12 amino acids. The CDR3 is CASSFGHHGHTF. For the CDR3, the DNA is TGTGCCAGCAGTTTTGGTCATCATGGCCACACCTTC.